What follows is one T cell receptor (beta chain) and its context. This sample is part of a study of shared T cell receptors in the human thymus. This CDR3 has 19 amino acids. Germline V gene data show CDR1 as SGHTA and CDR2 as FQGNSA. Trimming cost V 3 bases and J 5 bases; bases outside gene matches: 15. Measured with immunoSEQ multiplex PCR; TCRdb has only the in-frame clones, and not every one. Of some 720,000 clones listed, around nine tenths were seen once; the top ten hold 0.0095% to 0.012%. In addition, the sample was reused for a study of human thymus T cells. Per that study: The study used thymus tissue resected during corrective heart surgery.

The source is a boy under three years old with a congenital heart defect. The chain joins TRBV7-2 to TRBJ2-2; the match to TRBD2 covers 10 bases. Input material: thymocytes. Written as DNA, the CDR3 is TGTGCCAGCAGCTTGGGACTAGCGCGGGAGAGCGTCAGGACCGGGGAGCTGTTTTTT. Translated: CASSLGLARESVRTGELFF. Looking up the rest from reference TRBV7-2 and TRBJ2-2 gives the full variable domain: GAGVSQSPSNKVTEKGKDVELRCDPISGHTALYWYRQSLGQGLEFLIYFQGNSAPDKSGLPSDRFSAERTGGSVSTLTIQRTQQEDSAVYLCASSLGLARESVRTGELFFGEGSRLTVL.